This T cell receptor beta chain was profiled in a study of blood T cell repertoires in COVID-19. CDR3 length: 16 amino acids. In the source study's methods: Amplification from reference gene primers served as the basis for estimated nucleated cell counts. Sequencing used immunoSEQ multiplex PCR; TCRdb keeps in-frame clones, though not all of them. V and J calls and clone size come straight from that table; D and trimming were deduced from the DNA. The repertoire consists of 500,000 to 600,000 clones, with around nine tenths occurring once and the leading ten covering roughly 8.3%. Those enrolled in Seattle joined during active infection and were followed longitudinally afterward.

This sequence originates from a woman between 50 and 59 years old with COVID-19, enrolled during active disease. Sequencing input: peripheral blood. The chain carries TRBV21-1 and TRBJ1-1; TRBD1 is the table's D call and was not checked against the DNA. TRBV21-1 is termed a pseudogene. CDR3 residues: CASSASTGRRNTEAFF. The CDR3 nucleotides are TGTGCCAGCAGCGCCTCGACAGGGCGAAGGAACACTGAAGCTTTCTTT.